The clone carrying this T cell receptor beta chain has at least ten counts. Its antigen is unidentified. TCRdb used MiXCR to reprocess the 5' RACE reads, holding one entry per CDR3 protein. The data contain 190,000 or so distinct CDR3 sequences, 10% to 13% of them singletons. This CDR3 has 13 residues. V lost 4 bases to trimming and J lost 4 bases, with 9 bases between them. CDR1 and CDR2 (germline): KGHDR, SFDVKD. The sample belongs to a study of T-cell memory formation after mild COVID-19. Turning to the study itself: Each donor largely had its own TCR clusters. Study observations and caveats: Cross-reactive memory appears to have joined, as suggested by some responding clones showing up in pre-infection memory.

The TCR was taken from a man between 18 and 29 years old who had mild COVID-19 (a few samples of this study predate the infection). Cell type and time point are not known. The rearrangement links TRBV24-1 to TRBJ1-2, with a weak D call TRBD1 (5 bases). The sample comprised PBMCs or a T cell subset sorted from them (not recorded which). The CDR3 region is CATSDGTGYGYTF. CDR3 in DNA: TGTGCCACCAGTGACGGTACAGGCTATGGCTACACCTTC.